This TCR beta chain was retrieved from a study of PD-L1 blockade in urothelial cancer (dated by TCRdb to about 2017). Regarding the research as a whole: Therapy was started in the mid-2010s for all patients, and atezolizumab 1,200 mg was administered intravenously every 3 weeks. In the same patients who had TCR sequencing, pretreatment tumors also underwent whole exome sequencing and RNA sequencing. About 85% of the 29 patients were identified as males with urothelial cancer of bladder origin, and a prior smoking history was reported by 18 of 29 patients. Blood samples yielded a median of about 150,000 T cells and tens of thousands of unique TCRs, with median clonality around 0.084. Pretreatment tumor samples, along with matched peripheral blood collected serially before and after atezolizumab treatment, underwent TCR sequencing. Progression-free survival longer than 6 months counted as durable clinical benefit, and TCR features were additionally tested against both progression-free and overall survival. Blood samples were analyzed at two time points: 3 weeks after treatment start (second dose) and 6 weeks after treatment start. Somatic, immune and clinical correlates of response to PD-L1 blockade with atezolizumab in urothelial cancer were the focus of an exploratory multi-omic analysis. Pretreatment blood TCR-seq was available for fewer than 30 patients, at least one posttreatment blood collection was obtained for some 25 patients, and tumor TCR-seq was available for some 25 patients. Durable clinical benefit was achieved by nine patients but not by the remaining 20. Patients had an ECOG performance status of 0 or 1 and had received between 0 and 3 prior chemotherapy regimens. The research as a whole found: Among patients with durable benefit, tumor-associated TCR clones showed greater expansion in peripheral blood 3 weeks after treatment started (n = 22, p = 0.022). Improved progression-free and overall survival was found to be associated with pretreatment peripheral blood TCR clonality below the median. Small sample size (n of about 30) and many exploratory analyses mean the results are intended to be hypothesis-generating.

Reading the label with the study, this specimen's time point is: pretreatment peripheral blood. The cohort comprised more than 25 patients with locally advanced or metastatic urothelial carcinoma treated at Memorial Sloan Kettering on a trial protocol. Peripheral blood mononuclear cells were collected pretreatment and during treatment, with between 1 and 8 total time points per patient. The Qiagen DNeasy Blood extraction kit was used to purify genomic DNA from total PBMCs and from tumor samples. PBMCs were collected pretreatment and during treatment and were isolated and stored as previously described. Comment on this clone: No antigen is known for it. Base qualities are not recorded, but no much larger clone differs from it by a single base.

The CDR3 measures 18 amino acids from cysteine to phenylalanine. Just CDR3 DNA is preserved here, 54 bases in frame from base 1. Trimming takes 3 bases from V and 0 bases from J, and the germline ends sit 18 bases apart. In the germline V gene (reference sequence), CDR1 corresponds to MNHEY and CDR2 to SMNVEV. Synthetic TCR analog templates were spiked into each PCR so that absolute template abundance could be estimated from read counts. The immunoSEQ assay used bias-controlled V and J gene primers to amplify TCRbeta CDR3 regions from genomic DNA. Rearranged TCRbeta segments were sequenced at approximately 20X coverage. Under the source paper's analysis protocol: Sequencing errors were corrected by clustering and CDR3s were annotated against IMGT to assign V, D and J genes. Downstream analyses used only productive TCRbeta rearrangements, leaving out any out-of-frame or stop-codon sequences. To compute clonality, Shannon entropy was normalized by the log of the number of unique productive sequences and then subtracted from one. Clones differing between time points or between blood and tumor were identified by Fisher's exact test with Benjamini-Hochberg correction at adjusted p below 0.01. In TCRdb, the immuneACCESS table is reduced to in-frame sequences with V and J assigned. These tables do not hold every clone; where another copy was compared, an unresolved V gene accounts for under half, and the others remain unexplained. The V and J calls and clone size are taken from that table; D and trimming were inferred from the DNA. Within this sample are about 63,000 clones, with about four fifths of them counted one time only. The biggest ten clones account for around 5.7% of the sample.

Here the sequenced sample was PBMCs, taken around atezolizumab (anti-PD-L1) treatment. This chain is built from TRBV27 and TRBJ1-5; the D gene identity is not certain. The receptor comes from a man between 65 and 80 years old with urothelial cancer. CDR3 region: CASSLRGVPRYSNQPQHF. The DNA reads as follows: TGTGCCAGCAGTTTGCGGGGTGTCCCTCGTTATAGCAATCAGCCCCAGCATTTT.